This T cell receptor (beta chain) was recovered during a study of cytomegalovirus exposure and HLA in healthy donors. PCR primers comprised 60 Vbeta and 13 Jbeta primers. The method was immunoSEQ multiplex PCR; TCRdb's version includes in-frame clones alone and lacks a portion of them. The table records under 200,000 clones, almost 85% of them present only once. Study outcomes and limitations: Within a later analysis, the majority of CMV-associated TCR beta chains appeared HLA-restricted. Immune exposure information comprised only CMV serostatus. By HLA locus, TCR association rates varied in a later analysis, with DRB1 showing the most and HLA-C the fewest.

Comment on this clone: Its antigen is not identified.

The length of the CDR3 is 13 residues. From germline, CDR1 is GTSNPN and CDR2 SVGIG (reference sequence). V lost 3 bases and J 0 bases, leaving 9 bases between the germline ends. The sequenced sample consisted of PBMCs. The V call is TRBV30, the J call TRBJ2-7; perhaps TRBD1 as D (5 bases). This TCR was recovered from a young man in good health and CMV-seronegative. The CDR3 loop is CAWSTGSSYEQYF. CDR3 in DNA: TGTGCCTGGAGCACAGGAAGCTCCTACGAGCAGTACTTC.